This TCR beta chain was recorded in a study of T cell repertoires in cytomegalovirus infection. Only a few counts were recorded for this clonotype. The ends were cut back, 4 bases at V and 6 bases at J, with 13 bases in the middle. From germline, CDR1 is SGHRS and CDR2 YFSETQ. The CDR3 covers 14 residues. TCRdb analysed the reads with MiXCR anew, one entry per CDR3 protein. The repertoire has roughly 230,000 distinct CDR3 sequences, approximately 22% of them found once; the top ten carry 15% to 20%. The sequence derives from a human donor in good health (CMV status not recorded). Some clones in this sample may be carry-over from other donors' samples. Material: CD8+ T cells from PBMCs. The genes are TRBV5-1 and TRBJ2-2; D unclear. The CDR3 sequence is CASSATEWPGELFF. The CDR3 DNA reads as TGCGCCAGCAGCGCCACAGAGTGGCCCGGGGAGCTGTTTTTT.